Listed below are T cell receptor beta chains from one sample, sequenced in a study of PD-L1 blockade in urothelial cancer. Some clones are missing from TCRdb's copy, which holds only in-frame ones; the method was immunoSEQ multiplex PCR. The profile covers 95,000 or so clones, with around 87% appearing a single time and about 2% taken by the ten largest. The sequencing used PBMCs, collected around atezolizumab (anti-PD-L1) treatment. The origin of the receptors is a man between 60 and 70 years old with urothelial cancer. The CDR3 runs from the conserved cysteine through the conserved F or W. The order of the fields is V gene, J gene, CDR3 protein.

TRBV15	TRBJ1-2	CATSSIRTGFDGYTF
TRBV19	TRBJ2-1	CASRGGFSYNEQFF
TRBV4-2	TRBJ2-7	CASSPGQGAYEQYF
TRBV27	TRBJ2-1	CASSHTGWVSFDNEQFF
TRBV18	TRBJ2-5	CASSPLGLATPIQETQYF
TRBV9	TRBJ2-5	CASSAPRTSGGASQETQYF
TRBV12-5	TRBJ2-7	CASGWLPRGVRSYEQYF
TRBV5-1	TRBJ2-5	CASAAGAGGGETQYF
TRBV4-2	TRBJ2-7	CASSRGAGEYEQYF
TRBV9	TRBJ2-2	CASSVTVDTGELFF
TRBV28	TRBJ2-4	CASNKGHSNIQYF
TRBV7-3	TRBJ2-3	CASSPGDSGRTDTQYF
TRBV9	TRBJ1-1	CASSGQQGAWDEAFF
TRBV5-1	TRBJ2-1	CASSLAGRTSGDEQFF
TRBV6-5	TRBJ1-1	CASSFRTGPGTEAFF
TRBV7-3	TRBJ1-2	CASSSRDRGDYGYTF
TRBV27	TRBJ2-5	CASSFEGQGLETQYF
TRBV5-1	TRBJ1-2	CASSEGTVSYGYTF
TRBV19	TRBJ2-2	CASSPRQYTGELFF
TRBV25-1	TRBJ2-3	CASGKGGQFTDTQYF
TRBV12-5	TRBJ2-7	CASGFDTGTALGEQYF
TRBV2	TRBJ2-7	CASRPRDSSYEQYF
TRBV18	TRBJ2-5	CASSPGLQETQYF
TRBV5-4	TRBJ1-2	CASSASWGVDYGYTF
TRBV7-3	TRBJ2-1	CASSFGEGSEQFF
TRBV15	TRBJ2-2	CATSRDPGELFF
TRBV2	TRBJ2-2	CASSTTGQGQVTGELFF
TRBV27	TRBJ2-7	CASSSGTSGVYEQYF
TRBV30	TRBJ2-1	CASTASSYNEQFF
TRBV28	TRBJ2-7	CASSLGGYEQYF
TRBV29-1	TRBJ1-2	CSVDSIQGANYGYTF
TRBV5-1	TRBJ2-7	CASSSWGQSGYEQYF
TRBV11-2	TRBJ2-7	CASSSERVPHF
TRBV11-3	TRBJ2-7	CASSRSGTLSYEQYF
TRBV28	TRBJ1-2	CASRGQGAGGYGYTF
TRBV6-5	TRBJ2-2	CASQRTGNTGELFF
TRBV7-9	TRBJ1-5	CASSLELTGGLNQPQHF
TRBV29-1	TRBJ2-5	CSAHPGQGPGETQYF
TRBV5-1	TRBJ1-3	CASSLEWPGERNTIYF
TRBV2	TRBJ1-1	CASSRTGFEAFF
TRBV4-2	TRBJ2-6	CASSQDQGGTGANVLTF
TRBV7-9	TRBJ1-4	CASRATNEKLFF
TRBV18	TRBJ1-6	CASSPSRDSPLHF
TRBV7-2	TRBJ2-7	CASSSSVITSYEQYF
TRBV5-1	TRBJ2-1	CASSLWPTTTNEQFF
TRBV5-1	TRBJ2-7	CASSVYRGHYEQYF
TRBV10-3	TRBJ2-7	CATLAEEVYEQYF
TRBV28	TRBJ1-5	CASSPGTNSNQPQHF
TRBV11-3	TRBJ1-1	CASSLARGNTEAFF
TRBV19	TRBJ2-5	CASSIGAGRKVETQYF
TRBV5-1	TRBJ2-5	CASSPGTYPSETQYF
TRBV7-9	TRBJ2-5	CASSPNPSGQETQYF
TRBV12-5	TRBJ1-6	CASGPTPGGPDSPLHF
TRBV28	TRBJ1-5	CASSLSADGNQPQHF
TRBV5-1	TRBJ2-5	CASSNSGGRQETQYF
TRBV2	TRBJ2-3	CASSPRDFYSTDTQYF
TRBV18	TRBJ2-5	CASSPLGLAKGETQYF